This T cell receptor (beta chain) was sequenced in a study of control samples from healthy donors and cancer patients. The CDR3 has 15 amino acids. Germline CDR1 SGHAT, CDR2 FQDESV (reference sequence). V was clipped by 5 bases and J by 4 bases; unmatched bases: 8. This table comes from immunoSEQ multiplex PCR, and its TCRdb copy is limited to in-frame clones, with some not included. The sample holds more than 25,000 clones, roughly 95% seen once. The sequence was obtained from a man aged 55 to 69 in good health. The chain joins TRBV11-1 to TRBJ1-3; 7 positions match TRBD1. Material: blood. The CDR3 bases are TGTGCCAGCAGCGACCGACAGGGTTCGGGAAACACCATATATTTT. It codes for CASSDRQGSGNTIYF. Supplemented by reference TRBV11-1 and TRBJ1-3, the full variable domain reads EAEVAQSPRYKITEKSQAVAFWCDPISGHATLYWYRQILGQGPELLVQFQDESVVDDSQLPKDRFSAERLKGVDSTLKIQPAELGDSAMYLCASSDRQGSGNTIYFGEGSWLTVV.